This T cell receptor beta chain was obtained from a study of monozygotic twins with inflammatory bowel disease (dated by TCRdb to between 2018 and 2020). About the investigation overall: A total of roughly 28 monozygotic twin pairs were included in the full study, comprising nine German pairs (four IBD-concordant, five IBD-discordant) and 19 IBD-discordant Danish pairs. Each individual had, on average, about 151 000 unique TCRalpha sequences and 181 000 unique TCRbeta sequences available for analysis. Within discordant pairs, disease-associated traits were sought mainly by comparing IBD patients with their genetically identical healthy co-twins. The study at large found these results: Compared with healthy twins, IBD patients had fewer clonotypes in common with other individuals, a difference most pronounced in patients showing signs of disease activity. Differing immunosuppressive treatments among patients may have added background noise and inter-individual variability to the repertoires. No single strong signal or clonotype linked to IBD turned up in the results, so the idea that one exists was not supported. Repertoire similarity did not differ between concordant and discordant twins, possibly due to limited statistical power. Measured by the inverse Simpson index, TCRbeta repertoire diversity was lower in IBD patients than in their healthy co-twins. Distinction between different T cell subtypes could not be achieved in the analysis.

Taken from cysteine to phenylalanine, the CDR3 has 15 residues. DNA is not on record. Per the germline V gene (reference sequence), DFQATT is the CDR1 and SNEGSKA is the CDR2. Regarding this clonotype: What antigen it recognizes has not been identified.

From each donor, an approximately 2.3 ml peripheral blood sample was drawn into PAXgene tubes and stored at -80 degrees C. Total RNA was isolated from whole blood with the PAXgene blood miRNA kit on an automated QIAcube, without T cell sorting. Deep TCRalpha and TCRbeta repertoire profiling with unique molecular barcoding was performed on peripheral blood of monozygotic twin pairs concordant or discordant for inflammatory bowel disease. Smoking habits were recorded for all twin pairs, and individuals were classified as current, former or never smokers. Receptor amplification or capture employed 5' RACE. For each TCR library, 3,500 to 4,000 ng of total RNA was used. For each sample, cDNA was synthesized in eight separate reactions using SMARTScribe reverse transcriptase. Unique molecular identifiers containing a 6-nucleotide sample barcode were introduced through template switching during cDNA synthesis. TCRalpha and TCRbeta cDNA was amplified by two nested PCRs of approximately 17 and 9 cycles, with bead purification after each PCR. Before amplification, cDNA was treated with uracil DNA-glycosylase and purified using the QIAquick PCR purification kit. The second PCR added Illumina TruSeq-compatible adapters along with sample-specific barcodes. Library quality and concentration were checked on TapeStation and Qubit, and libraries were pooled at about 5 ng each. Sequencing of the pooled libraries was done on an Illumina HiSeq2500 single-index Rapid Run using custom sequencing primers and 2 x 100 bp reads. The paper's processing steps were these. MiGEC version 1.2.6 was used for UMI-based consensus assembly, which corrected PCR and sequencing errors. MiXCR version 2.1.1 was used for V(D)J alignment, clonotype assembly and CDR3 extraction. Gene usage, clonotype sharing and MAIT/NKT TCR abundance were normalised by analysing the top 1000, 10 000 and 20 000 clonotypes per sample. After downsampling to 27 000 UMIs, diversity was calculated as the inverse Simpson index using the vegan R package. Statistical testing used paired Mann-Whitney U tests on the discordant twin pairs and applied Benjamini-Hochberg correction for multiple testing. Following TCRdb reprocessing, every CDR3 protein sequence forms one entry, and DNA is not provided. For this entry, the V and J calls and clone size follow TCRdb and not the study's own pipeline. The table held for this sample gives 150,000 to 200,000 distinct CDR3 sequences. The ten top clones hold roughly 3% of the sample.

The chain couples TRBV20-1 to TRBJ2-5; TCRdb picks TRBD1, but there is no DNA to check that call. Sequences were obtained from blood. This sequence was found in a human donor with ulcerative colitis or Crohn's disease, or a healthy co-twin of an affected twin (not recorded which). The CDR3 region: CSAIRDRGFEETQYF.